This TCR beta chain emerged from a study of blood T cells in healthy people across ages. Across the study: The capture of about one barcoded beta molecule per two T cells was achieved by template switching. Study-level findings and limits: A roughly linear age-dependent decrease characterized TCR beta diversity per million T cells. A strong correlation between TCR beta diversity and naive T cell percentage was seen. Long-lived donors exceeded aged donors in naive CD4+ cells and diversity.

In the case of this clonotype: Its antigen is undetermined.

V was pared by 2 bases and J by 2 bases, with 17 bases between. From germline, CDR1 is DFQATT and CDR2 SNEGSKA (reference sequence). The CDR3 spans 16 residues. Primed by a sample-barcoded 5' primer and a J-beta primer mix, a second PCR proceeded for roughly 7 to 12 cycles. TCRdb re-analysed the 5' RACE reads in MiXCR, keeping a single row per CDR3 protein. The sample shows about 1,600,000 distinct CDR3 sequences, roughly 40% of them seen only once. Material for sequencing was blood. The chain recombines TRBV20-1 with TRBJ2-3, with no clear D. The receptor was isolated from a woman between 18 and 29 years old in good health. CDR3 coding DNA: TGCAGTGCTAGACCTTCAGACCGATTCTTCACAGATACGCAGTATTTT. It yields the protein CSARPSDRFFTDTQYF.